The clone carrying this T cell receptor (beta chain) was seen a handful of times. Its antigen is unknown. The data derive from a study of T cells after yellow fever vaccination. Germline V gene sequence: CDR1 MNHNS, CDR2 SASEGT. V lost 2 bases, J lost 12 bases, and 14 bases lay in between. The CDR3 contains 13 residues. Study findings and constraints: A weaker secondary response peaked on day 5, the primary on day 15. Repertoires sorted by FACS could include abundant clonotypes that are contaminants from the bulk population.

A process of 5'RACE template switching, which added a universal primer site and UMIs, was used to make TCR cDNA. TCRdb passed the 5' RACE reads through MiXCR, listing each CDR3 protein once. The data contain about 130,000 distinct CDR3 sequences, approximately 8.4% of them seen just once; the ten biggest clones take up almost 40%. This sample comprised CD8+ T cells sorted from PBMCs, obtained on the day of the yellow fever booster vaccination. The source of this sequence is a man aged 18 to 30 who received the YFV17D yellow fever vaccine. The rearrangement uses TRBV6-1 and TRBJ2-1; possibly TRBD1 for D (5 bases). CDR3 sequence (DNA): TGTGCCAGCAGTGAAAGGGGTGGTGGTTGGCAGTTCTTC. Its protein is CASSERGGGWQFF.